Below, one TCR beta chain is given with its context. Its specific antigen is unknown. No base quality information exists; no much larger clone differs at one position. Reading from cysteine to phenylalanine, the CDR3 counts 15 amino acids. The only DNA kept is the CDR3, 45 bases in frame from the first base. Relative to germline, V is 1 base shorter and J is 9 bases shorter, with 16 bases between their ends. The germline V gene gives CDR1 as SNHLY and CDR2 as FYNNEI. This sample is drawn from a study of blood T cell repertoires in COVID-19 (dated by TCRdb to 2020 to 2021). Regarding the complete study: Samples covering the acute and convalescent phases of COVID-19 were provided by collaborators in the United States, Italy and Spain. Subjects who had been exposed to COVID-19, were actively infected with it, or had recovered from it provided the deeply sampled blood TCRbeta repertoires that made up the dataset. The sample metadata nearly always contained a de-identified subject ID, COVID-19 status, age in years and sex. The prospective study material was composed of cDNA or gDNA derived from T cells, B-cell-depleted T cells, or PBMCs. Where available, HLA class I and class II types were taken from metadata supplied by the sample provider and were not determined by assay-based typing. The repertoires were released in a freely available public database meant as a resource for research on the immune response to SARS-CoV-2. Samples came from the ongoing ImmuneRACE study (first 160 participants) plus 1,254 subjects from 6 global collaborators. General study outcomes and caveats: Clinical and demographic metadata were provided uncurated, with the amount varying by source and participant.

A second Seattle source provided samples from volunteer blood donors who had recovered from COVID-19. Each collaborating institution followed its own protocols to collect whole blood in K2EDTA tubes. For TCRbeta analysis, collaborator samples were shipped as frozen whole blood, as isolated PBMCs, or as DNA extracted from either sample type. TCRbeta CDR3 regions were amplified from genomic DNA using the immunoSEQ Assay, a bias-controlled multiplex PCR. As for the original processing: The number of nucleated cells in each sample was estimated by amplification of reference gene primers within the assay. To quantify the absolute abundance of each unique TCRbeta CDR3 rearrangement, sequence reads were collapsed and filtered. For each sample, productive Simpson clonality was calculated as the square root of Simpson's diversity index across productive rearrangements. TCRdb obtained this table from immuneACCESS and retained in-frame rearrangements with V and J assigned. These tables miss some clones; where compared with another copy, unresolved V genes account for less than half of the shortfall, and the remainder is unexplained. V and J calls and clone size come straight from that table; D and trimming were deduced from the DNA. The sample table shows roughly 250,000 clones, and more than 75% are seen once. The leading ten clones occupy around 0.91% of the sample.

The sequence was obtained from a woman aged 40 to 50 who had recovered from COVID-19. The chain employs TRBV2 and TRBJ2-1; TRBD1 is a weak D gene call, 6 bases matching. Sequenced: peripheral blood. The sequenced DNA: TGTGCCAGCAGTGAAGGGGGGCAGGGGCGCGGTGAGCAGTTCTTC. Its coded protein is CASSEGGQGRGEQFF.